This T cell receptor beta chain was recorded in a study of blood T cell repertoires in COVID-19. CDR1 SGHTA and CDR2 FQGNSA come from the germline V gene. Trimming took off 6 bases at V and 8 bases at J, with 11 bases between the two ends. This CDR3 is built from 13 residues. This clone was counted ten times or more. Here immunoSEQ multiplex PCR was the method, and the copy in TCRdb shows in-frame clones only, minus some. The sample records 350,000 to 450,000 clones, approximately 86% being singletons. V and J are TRBV7-2 and TRBJ1-6, with D maybe TRBD1 (6 bases). This TCR was recovered from a woman aged 55-70 years with COVID-19, enrolled during active disease. Sequencing was performed on peripheral blood. CDR3 residues: CASSQTGDSPLHF. The CDR3 bases are TGTGCCAGCAGTCAGACAGGTGATTCACCCCTCCACTTT.